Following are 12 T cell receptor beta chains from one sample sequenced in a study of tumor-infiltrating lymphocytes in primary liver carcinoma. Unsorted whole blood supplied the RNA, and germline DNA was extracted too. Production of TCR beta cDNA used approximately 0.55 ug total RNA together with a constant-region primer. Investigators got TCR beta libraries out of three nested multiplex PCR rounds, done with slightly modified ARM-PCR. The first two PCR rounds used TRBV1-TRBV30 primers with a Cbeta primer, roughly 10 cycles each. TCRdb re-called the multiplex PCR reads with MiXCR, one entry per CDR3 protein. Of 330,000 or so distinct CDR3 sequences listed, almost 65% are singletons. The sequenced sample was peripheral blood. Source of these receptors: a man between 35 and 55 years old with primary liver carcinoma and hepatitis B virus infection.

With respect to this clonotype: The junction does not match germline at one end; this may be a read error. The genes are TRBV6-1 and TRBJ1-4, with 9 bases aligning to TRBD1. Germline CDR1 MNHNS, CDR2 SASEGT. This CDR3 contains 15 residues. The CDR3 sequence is CASTRTGVADEKLSF. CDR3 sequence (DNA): TGTGCCAGCACGAGGACAGGGGTTGCGGATGAAAAACTGTCTTTT.

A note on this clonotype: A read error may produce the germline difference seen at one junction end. As DNA, the CDR3 is TGTGCCGGCAGTTTATTGGGCATGGAGGCTCTCTACGAGCAGTACTTC. Translated, it gives CAGSLLGMEALYEQYF. The chain has TRBV12-3 or TRBV12-4 and TRBJ2-7, with D perhaps matching TRBD2 (5 bases). CDR3 size: 16 residues.

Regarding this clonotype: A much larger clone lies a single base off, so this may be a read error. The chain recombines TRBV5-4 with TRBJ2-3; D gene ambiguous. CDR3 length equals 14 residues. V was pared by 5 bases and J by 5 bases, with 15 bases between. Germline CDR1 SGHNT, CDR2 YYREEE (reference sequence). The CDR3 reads CASRTYGPIDTQYF. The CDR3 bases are TGTGCCAGCAGAACCTATGGGCCCATAGATACGCAGTATTTT.

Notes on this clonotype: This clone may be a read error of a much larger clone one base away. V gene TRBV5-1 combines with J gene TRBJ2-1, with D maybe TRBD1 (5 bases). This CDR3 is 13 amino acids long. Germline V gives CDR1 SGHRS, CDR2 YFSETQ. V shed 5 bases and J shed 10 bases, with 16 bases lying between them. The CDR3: CASRYGASYEQFF. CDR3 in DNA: TGCGCCAGCAGGTATGGGGCTTCCTACGAGCAGTTCTTC.

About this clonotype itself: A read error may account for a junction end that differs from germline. The CDR3 DNA reads as TGTACCAGCAGCTTAGCTGGTACAGGGACCTACGAGCAGTACTTC. Translated: CTSSLAGTGTYEQYF. The V and J genes are TRBV11-2 and TRBJ2-7, with D perhaps TRBD1 (6 bases). The length of the CDR3 is 15 residues. From germline, CDR1 is SGHAT and CDR2 FQNNGV.

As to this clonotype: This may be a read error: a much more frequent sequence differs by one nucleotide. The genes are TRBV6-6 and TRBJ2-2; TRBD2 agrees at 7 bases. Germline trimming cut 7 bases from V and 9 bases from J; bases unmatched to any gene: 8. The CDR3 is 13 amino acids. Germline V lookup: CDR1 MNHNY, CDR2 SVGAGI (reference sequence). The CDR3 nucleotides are TGTGCCAGCAAGGGGAGGGCCATCAGGGAGCTGTTTTTT. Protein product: CASKGRAIRELFF.

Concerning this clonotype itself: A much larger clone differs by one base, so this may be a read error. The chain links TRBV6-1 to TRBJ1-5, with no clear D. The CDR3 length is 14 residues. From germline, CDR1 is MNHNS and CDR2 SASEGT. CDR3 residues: CASSVRLDDQPQNF. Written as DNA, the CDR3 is TGTGCCAGCAGTGTCCGGCTGGACGATCAGCCCCAGAATTTT.

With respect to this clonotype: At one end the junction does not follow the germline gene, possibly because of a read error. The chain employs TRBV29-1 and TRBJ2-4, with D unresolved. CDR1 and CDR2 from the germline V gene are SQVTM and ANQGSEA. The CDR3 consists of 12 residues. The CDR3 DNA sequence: TGCAGCGTTGGGTCTGCAGGCAACATGCAGTACTTC. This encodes CSVGSAGNMQYF.

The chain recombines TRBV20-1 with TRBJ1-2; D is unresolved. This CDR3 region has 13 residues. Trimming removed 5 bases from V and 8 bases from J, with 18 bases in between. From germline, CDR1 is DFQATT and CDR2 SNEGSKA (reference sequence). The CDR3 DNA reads TGCAGTGCTTTCGAGAGCCTCTATGAGGGCTACACCTTC. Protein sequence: CSAFESLYEGYTF.

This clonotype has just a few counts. CDR3 sequence: CASSPPDRGEIYGYTF. The CDR3 bases are TGTGCCAGCAGTCCACCGGACAGGGGGGAGATCTATGGCTACACCTTC. The chain is built from TRBV28 and TRBJ1-2; 10 positions agree with TRBD1. The trim removed 5 bases at V and 4 bases at J, leaving 10 bases unmatched. The germline V gene has CDR1 MDHEN and CDR2 SYDVKM. The CDR3 totals 16 residues.

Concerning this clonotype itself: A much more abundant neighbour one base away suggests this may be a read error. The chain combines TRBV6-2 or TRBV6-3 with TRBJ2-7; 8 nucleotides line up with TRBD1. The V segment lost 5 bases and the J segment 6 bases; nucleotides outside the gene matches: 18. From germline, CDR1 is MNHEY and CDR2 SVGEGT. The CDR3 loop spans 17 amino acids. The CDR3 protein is CASSHRRTGNEKGEQYF. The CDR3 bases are TGTGCCAGCAGTCACCGCCGGACAGGGAACGAGAAGGGCGAGCAGTACTTC.

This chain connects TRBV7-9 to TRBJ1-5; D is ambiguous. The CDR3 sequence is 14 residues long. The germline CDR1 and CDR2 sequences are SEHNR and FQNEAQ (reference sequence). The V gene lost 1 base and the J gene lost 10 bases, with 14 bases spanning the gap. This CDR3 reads CASSLGPGGSPQHF. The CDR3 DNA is TGTGCCAGCAGCTTAGGTCCGGGAGGGAGTCCCCAGCATTTT.